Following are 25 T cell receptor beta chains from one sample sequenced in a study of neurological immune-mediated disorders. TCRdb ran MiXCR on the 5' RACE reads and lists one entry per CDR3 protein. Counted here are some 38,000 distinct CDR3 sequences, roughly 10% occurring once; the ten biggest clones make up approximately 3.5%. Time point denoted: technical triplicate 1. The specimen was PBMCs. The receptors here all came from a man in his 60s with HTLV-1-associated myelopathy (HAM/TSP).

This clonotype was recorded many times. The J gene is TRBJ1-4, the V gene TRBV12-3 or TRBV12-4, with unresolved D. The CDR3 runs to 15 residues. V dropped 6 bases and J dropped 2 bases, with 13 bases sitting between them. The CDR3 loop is CASSLLGGTNEKLFF. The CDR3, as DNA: TGTGCCAGCAGCCTCTTGGGTGGGACTAATGAAAAACTGTTTTTT.

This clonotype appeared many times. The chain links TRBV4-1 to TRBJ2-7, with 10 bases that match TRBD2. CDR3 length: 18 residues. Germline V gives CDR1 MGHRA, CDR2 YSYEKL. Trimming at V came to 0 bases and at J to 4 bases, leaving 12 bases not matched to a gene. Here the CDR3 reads CASSQDQAGGLLGYEQYF. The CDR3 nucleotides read TGCGCCAGCAGCCAAGATCAAGCGGGAGGGCTCCTGGGGTACGAGCAGTACTTC.

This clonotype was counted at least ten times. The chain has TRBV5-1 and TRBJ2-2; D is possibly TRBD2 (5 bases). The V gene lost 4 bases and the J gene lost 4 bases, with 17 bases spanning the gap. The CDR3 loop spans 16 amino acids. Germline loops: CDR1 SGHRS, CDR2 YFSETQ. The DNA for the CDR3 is TGCGCCAGCAGCCCGGACTCGGGGAGAGCCACCGGGGAGCTGTTTTTT. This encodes CASSPDSGRATGELFF.

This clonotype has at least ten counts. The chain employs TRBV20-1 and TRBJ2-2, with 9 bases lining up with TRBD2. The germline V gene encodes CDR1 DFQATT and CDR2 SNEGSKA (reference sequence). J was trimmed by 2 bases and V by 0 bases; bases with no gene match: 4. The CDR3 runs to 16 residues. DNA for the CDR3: TGCAGTGCTAGAGATCCGCTAGCGGGAAACACCGGGGAGCTGTTTTTT. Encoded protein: CSARDPLAGNTGELFF.

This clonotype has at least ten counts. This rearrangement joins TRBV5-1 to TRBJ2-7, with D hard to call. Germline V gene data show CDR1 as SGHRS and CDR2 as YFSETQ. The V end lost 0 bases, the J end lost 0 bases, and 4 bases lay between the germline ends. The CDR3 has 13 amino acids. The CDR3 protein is CASSLGSSYEQYF. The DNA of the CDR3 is TGCGCCAGCAGCTTGGGCAGCTCCTACGAGCAGTACTTC.

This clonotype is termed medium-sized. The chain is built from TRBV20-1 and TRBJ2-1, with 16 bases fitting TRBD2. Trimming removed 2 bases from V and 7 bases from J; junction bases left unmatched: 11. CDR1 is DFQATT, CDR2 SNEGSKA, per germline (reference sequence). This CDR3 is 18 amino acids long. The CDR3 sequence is CSARHLGTSGRAGNEQFF. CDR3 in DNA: TGCAGTGCTAGACACCTCGGGACTAGCGGGAGGGCAGGTAATGAGCAGTTCTTC.

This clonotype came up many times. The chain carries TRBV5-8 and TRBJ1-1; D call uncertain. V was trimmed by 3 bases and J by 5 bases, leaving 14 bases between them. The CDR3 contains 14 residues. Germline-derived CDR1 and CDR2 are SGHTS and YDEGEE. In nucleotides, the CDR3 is TGTGCCAGCAGCTCGGCGGGGTATTGGACTGAAGCTTTCTTT. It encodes CASSSAGYWTEAFF.

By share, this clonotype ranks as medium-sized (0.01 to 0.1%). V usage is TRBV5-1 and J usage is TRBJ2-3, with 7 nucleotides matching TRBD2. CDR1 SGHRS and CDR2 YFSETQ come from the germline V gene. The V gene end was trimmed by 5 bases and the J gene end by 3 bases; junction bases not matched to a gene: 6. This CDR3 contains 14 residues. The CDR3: CASSHGLETDTQYF. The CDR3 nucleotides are TGCGCCAGCAGTCATGGACTAGAGACAGATACGCAGTATTTT. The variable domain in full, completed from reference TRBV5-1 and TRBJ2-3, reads KAGVTQTPRYLIKTRGQQVTLSCSPISGHRSVSWYQQTPGQGLQFLFEYFSETQRNKGNFPGRFSGRQFSNSRSEMNVSTLELGDSALYLCASSHGLETDTQYFGPGTRLTVL.

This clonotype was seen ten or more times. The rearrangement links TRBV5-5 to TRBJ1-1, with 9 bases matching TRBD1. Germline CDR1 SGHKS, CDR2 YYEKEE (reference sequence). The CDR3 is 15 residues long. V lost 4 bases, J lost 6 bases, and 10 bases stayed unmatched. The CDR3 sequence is CASSGTGQGWAEAFF. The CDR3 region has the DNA TGTGCCAGCAGCGGGACGGGACAGGGATGGGCTGAAGCTTTCTTT.

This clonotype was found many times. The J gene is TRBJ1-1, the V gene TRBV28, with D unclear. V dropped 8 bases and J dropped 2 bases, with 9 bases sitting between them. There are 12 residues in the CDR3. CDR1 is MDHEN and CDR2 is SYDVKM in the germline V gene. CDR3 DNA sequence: TGTGCCAGCTCCTACTATAACACTGAAGCTTTCTTT. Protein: CASSYYNTEAFF.

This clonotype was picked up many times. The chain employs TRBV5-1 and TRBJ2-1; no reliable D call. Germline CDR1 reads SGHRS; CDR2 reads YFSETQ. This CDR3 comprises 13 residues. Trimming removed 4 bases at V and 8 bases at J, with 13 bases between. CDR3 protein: CASSPGPRDEQFF. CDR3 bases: TGCGCCAGCAGCCCCGGGCCTAGGGATGAGCAGTTCTTC.

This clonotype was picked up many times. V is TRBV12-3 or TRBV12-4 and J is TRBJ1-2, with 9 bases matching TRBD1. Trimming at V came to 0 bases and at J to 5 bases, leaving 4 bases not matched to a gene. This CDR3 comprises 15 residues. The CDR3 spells CASSLAAGQGYGYTF. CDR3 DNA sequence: TGTGCCAGCAGTTTAGCCGCTGGACAGGGGTATGGCTACACCTTC.

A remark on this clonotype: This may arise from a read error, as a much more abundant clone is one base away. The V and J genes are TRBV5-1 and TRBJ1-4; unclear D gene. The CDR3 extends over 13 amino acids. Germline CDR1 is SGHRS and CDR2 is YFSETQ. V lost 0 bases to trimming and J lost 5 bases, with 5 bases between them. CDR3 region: CASSLGRNEKLFF. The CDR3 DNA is TGCGCCAGCAGCTTGGGACGGAATGAAAAACTGTTTTTT.

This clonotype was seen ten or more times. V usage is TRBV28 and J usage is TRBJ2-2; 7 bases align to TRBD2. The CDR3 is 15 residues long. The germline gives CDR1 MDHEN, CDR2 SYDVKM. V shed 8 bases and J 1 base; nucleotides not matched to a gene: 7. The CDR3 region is CASFDGTKNTGELFF. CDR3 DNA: TGTGCCAGCTTCGATGGGACTAAGAACACCGGGGAGCTGTTTTTT.

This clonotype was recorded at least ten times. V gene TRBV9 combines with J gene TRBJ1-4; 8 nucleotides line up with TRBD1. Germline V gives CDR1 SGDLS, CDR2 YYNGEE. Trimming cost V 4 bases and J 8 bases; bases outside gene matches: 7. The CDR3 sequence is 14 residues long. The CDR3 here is CASSPGTGGEKLFF. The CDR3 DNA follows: TGTGCCAGCAGCCCCGGGACAGGAGGCGAAAAACTGTTTTTT.

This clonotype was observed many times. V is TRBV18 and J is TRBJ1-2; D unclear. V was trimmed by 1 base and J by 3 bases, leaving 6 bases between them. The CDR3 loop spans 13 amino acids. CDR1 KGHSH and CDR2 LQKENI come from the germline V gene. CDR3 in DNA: TGTGCCAGCTCACCACAGGGATACTATGGCTACACCTTC. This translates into CASSPQGYYGYTF.

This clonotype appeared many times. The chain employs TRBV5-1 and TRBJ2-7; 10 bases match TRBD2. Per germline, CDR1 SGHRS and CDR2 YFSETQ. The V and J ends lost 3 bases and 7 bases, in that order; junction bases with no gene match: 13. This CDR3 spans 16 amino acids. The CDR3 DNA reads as TGCGCCAGCAGCTCTACCGCAGGAGCGGGAGGGGGGGAGCAGTACTTC. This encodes CASSSTAGAGGGEQYF.

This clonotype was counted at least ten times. CDR3 sequence: CASSPDGGGQGANTKYF. CDR3 in DNA: TGTGCCAGCAGCCCCGACGGGGGGGGACAGGGGGCAAATACGAAGTACTTC. This chain joins TRBV5-6 and TRBJ2-7; 12 nucleotides line up with TRBD1. The CDR3 spans 17 residues. Germline CDR1 reads SGHDT; CDR2 reads YYEEEE. V was clipped by 4 bases and J by 11 bases; unmatched bases: 19. The full variable domain, its missing parts supplied by reference TRBV5-6 and TRBJ2-7, is DAGVTQSPTHLIKTRGQQVTLRCSPKSGHDTVSWYQQALGQGPQFIFQYYEEEERQRGNFPDRFSGHQFPNYSSELNVNALLLGDSALYLCASSPDGGGQGANTKYFGPGTRLTVT.

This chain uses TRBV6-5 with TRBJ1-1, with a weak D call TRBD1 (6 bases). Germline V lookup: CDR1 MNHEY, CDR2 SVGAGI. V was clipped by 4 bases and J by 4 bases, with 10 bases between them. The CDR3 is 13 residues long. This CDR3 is CASSSPGVTEAFF. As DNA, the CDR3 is TGTGCCAGCAGTTCCCCAGGGGTCACTGAAGCTTTCTTT.

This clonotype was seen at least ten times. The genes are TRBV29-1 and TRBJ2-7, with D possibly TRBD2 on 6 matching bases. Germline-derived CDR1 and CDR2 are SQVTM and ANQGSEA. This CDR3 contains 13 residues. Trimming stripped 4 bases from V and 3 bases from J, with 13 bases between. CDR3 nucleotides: TGCAGCGTTGTGGGGATGCGGGGCTACGAGCAGTACTTC. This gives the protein CSVVGMRGYEQYF.

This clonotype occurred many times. DNA for the CDR3: TGTGCCAGCAGCCGCGCCTGGGGAAGTCAGCCCCAGCATTTT. Translation: CASSRAWGSQPQHF. This sequence joins TRBV3-1 and TRBJ1-5; no clear D gene. The V gene's germline CDR1 is LGHDT and CDR2 YNNKEL (reference sequence). The ends were cut back, 4 bases at V and 6 bases at J, with 13 bases in the middle. The CDR3 is 14 residues long.

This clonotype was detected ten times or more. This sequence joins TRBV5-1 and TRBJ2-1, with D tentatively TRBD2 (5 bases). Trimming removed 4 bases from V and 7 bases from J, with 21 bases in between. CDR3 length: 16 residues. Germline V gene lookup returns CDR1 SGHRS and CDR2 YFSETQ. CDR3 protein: CASSGAPDGVNNEQFF. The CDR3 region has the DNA TGCGCCAGCAGCGGCGCACCCGACGGGGTTAATAATGAGCAGTTCTTC.

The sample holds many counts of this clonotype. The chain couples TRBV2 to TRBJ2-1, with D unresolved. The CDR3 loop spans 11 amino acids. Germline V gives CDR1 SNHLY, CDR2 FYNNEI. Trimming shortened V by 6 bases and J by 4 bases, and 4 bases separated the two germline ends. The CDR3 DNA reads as TGTGCCAGCAGCTTATACAATGAGCAGTTCTTC. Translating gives CASSLYNEQFF. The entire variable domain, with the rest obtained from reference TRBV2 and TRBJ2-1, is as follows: EPEVTQTPSHQVTQMGQEVILRCVPISNHLYFYWYRQILGQKVEFLVSFYNNEISEKSEIFDDQFSVERPDGSNFTLKIRSTKLEDSAMYFCASSLYNEQFFGPGTRLTVL.

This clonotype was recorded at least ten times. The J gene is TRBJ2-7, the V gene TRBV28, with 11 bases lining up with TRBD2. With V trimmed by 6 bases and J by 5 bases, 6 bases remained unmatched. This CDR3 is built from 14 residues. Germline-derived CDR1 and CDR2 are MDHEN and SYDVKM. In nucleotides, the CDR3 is TGTGCCAGCAGCCTTAGCGGGAGGGACGACGAGCAGTACTTC. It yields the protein CASSLSGRDDEQYF.

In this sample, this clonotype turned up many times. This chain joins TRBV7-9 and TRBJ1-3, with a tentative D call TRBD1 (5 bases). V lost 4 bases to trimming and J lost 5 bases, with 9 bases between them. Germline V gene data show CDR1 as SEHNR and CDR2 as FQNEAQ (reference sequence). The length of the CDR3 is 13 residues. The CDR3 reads CASSSTERNTIYF. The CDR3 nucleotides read TGTGCCAGCAGCTCGACAGAACGAAACACCATATATTTT.